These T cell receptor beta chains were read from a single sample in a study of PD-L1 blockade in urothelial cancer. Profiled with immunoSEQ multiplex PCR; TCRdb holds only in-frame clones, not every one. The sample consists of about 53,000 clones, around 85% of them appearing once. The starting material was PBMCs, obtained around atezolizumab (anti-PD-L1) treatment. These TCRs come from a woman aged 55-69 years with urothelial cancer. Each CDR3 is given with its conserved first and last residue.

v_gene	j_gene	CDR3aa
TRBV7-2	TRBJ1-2	CASSFQGQSYGYTF
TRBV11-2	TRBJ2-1	CASSTGTSGRTYNEQFF
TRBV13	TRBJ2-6	CASSLVTGQAGERYSGANVLTF
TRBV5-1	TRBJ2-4	CASSLGGGPGLSIQYF
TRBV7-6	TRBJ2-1	CASSLTSGAYNEQFF
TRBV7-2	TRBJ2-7	CASSPSWWGGSYEQYF
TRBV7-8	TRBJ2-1	CASSIPGLAHNEQFF
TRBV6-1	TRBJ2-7	CASSGRGASYEQYF
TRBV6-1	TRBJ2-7	CASSELGDLYEQYF
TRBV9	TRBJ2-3	CASSAYVDTDTQYF
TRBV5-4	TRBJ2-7	CASSMSDRAQYF
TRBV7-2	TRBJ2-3	CASSWTQVLTQYF
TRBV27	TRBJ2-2	CASSKSQANTGELFF
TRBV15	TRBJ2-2	CATSPWETGELFF
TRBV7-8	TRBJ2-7	CASSLGGQNSYEQYF
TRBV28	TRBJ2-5	CASSLGQGAGFRETQYF
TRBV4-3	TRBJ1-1	CASSQDVLNTEAFF
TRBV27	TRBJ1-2	CASTQIGGTGGGRYGYTF
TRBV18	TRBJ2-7	CASSPRGLAGGSTRYEQYF
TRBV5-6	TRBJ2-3	CASSYDNTQYF
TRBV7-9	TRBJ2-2	CASSPQGAGTGELFF
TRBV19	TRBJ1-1	CASSIGKYTEAFF
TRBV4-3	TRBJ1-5	CASSQGEGNQPQHF
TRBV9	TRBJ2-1	CASSASGGPLNEQFF
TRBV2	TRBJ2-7	CASSSGTGSYEQYF
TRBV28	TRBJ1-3	CASSPRDKSDSGNTIYF
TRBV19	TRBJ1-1	CASSRYRGLMNTEAFF
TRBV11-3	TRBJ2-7	CASSLTPTTYEQYF
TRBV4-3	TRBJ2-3	CASSQENRARERSSTDTQYF
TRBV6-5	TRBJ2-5	CASSASGNQETQYF
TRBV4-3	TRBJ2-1	CASSPDGGGTYNEQFF
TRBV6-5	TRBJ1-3	CASTNFQGAGNTIYF
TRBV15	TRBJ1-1	CATSRDPGVGTEAFF
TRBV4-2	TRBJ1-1	CASSPRTGGNTEAFF
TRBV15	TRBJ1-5	CATSRAGGAQHF
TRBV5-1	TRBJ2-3	CASSFGQDATDTQYF
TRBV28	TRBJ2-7	CASSFLTSGGISYEQYF
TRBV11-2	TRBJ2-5	CASSSRPREETQYF
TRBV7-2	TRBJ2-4	CASSLGSGSDIQYF
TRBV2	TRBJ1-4	CASSYRGGASTNEKLFF
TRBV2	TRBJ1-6	CASSLERDSPLHF
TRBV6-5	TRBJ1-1	CASRPQGANTEAFF
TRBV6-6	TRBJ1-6	CASRTDREYNSPLHF
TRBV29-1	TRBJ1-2	CSVEPKQQLYYGYTF
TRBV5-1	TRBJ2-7	CASRGLVSSYEQYF